This T cell receptor (beta chain) came from a study of CD8+ T cells in alopecia areata. General observations from the study: Numerous expanded lesional clones remained in scalp and blood during tofacitinib. For patients receiving tofacitinib, scalp clonality and expanded CD8+ clones among the top 100 significantly decreased.

Treatment described: oral pan-JAK inhibitor, 5-10 mg twice daily. About this clone: Antigen: not known.

Trimming at V came to 4 bases and at J to 4 bases, leaving 6 bases not matched to a gene. The CDR3 is made up of 15 amino acids. Germline V gene sequence: CDR1 SGHRS, CDR2 YFSETQ. Reverse transcription of extracted RNA yielded cDNA, which provided the sequencing template. The data were produced by immunoSEQ multiplex PCR, yet TCRdb's version contains in-frame clones alone and is incomplete. The top ten clones hold roughly a tenth of a sample with some 190,000 clones, approximately 50% of them seen once. The material was CD8+ T cells sorted from blood, obtained at week 52, from a patient treated with tofacitinib. The source is a human donor with alopecia areata. The chain has TRBV5-1 and TRBJ2-2; the match to TRBD1 covers 8 bases. The CDR3, as DNA: TGCGCCAGCAGCCACCGGACAGGGACCACCGGGGAGCTGTTTTTT. It encodes CASSHRTGTTGELFF.